This TCR beta chain stems from a study of Tregs in tolerant kidney transplant recipients. The CDR3 runs to 14 residues. Trimming pared 0 bases from V and 2 bases from J, leaving 8 bases between. Germline lookup yields CDR1 MNHEY and CDR2 SVGAGI. Some clones are missing from TCRdb's copy, which holds only in-frame ones; the method was immunoSEQ multiplex PCR. The sample lists 55,000 to 75,000 clones; approximately 87% were seen once. Mixed chimerism was transient after nonmyeloablative marrow transplants from related graft donors. The chain is built from TRBV6-5 and TRBJ2-7; D may be TRBD2 (5 bases). The sequence was collected from a human patient who received a combined kidney and bone marrow transplant. Some T cells may have come from the graft donor. The sequences come from CD4+ T cells from blood (PBMCs), collected 6 months after the transplant. CDR3 region: CASSYSGGPYEQYF. The DNA for the CDR3 is TGTGCCAGCAGTTACTCTGGAGGCCCCTACGAGCAGTACTTC.